These 24 T cell receptor beta chains came from one sample sequenced in a study of T cell responses to AZD1222 COVID-19 vaccine (dated by TCRdb to 2020 to 2023). The library came from the immunoSEQ multiplex PCR assay. TCRdb holds this immuneACCESS table with in-frame rearrangements only. Some clones are missing; in checked studies, unresolved V genes explain under half, and the rest has no known cause. The sample contains 95,000 to 150,000 clones, 75% to 90% of them found a single time. More than 2.5% of the sample rests with the top ten. Per the publication, the time point label means: baseline before first vaccination. This sample comprised peripheral blood, obtained on day 0 of AZD1222 vaccination. These receptors all come from an adult in good health.

The chain employs TRBV27 and TRBJ2-7; 7 bases are shared with TRBD1. The J segment lost 2 bases and the V segment lost 8 bases, leaving 9 bases of the junction unmatched. Per the germline V gene, CDR1 is MNHEY and CDR2 is SMNVEV (reference sequence). This CDR3 spans 14 amino acids. The CDR3 region has the DNA TGTGCCAGCGGAAACAGGGGTCTCACCTACGAGCAGTACTTC. It translates to CASGNRGLTYEQYF.

The V call is TRBV4-3, the J call TRBJ1-6; D remains unclear. Germline V CDR1 and CDR2: LGHNA, YSLEER. The CDR3 extends over 13 amino acids. Trimming left V 0 bases short and J 7 bases short, with 4 bases between. The CDR3 reads CASSQEENSPLHF. The CDR3 DNA follows: TGCGCCAGCAGCCAAGAAGAGAATTCACCCCTCCACTTT.

The J gene is TRBJ1-4, the V gene TRBV7-9; D not resolved. Between the trimmed V and J ends, which lost 3 bases and 7 bases, there was a span of 9 bases. CDR3 length equals 13 residues. In germline, CDR1 is SEHNR, CDR2 FQNEAQ (reference sequence). Here the CDR3 DNA reads TGTGCCAGCAGCTTCGGCCCGAGTGAAAAACTGTTTTTT. This codes for CASSFGPSEKLFF.

V gene TRBV5-1 combines with J gene TRBJ2-7; D gene ambiguous. With 4 bases removed from V and 4 bases from J, the gap between germline ends came to 6 bases. The germline V gene has CDR1 SGHRS and CDR2 YFSETQ. The length of the CDR3 is 11 residues. This CDR3 is CASSRLYEQYF. The CDR3 coding sequence is TGCGCCAGCAGCCGGTTGTACGAGCAGTACTTC.

In DNA, the CDR3 is TGTGCCAGCACTAGGACAGGGGGCTTGGATGAGCAGTTCTTC. Protein: CASTRTGGLDEQFF. The chain recombines TRBV6-6 with TRBJ2-1; 11 bases agree with TRBD1. J lost 8 bases, V lost 7 bases, and 7 bases had no gene match. Germline loops: CDR1 MNHNY, CDR2 SVGAGI (reference sequence). The CDR3 runs to 14 residues.

This clone has a single count. The V gene is TRBV19, the J gene TRBJ1-6, with TRBD1 as a possible D gene (6 bases). The germline V gene encodes CDR1 LNHDA and CDR2 SQIVND (reference sequence). The CDR3 length is 15 residues. V was cut by 6 bases and J by 7 bases, with 16 bases left in between. This CDR3 reads CASRALWGANSPLHF. Here the CDR3 DNA reads TGTGCCAGTAGGGCCCTTTGGGGGGCGAATTCACCCCTCCACTTT.

This rearrangement joins TRBV7-6 to TRBJ2-1; 14 bases line up with TRBD2. The CDR3 has 18 residues. Germline CDR1 and CDR2: SGHVS and FNYEAQ. V shed 6 bases, J shed 0 bases, and the junction held 7 bases outside the gene matches. The CDR3 spells CASSRTSGGISSYNEQFF. The CDR3 DNA reads as TGTGCCAGCAGTCGGACTAGCGGGGGGATTAGCTCCTACAATGAGCAGTTCTTC.

The gene calls are TRBV21-1 and TRBJ1-5. TRBV21-1 constitutes a pseudogene. The CDR3 spans 16 residues. CDR3 loop: CASSKREPGCNQPQHF. Here the CDR3 DNA reads TGTGCCAGCAGCAAACGAGAGCCGGGATGCAATCAGCCCCAGCATTTT.

This clone was observed a handful of times. The chain links TRBV4-3 to TRBJ1-4; TRBD1 matches 12 bases. Germline CDR1 is LGHNA and CDR2 is YSLEER. Trimming at V came to 4 bases and at J to 7 bases, leaving 4 bases not matched to a gene. The CDR3 runs 15 residues. CDR3 in DNA: TGCGCCAGCAGCCGGGACAGGGGGCCGAGTGAAAAACTGTTTTTT. This gives the protein CASSRDRGPSEKLFF.

The gene calls are TRBV5-1 and TRBJ2-6, with TRBD1 matching 11 bases. Germline V lookup: CDR1 SGHRS, CDR2 YFSETQ. After removal of 5 bases from V and 0 bases from J, the junction contained 4 bases not matched to a gene. The CDR3 is 17 residues long. Here the CDR3 reads CASRGTGGTSGANVLTF. CDR3 DNA sequence: TGCGCCAGCAGGGGGACAGGGGGGACCTCTGGGGCCAACGTCCTGACTTTC.

This clone was seen once. The chain links TRBV6-1 to TRBJ2-7; 8 bases are a match to TRBD2. Germline V gives CDR1 MNHNS, CDR2 SASEGT. The CDR3 consists of 16 residues. The V and J ends lost 1 base and 2 bases, in that order; junction bases with no gene match: 7. CDR3 sequence reads: CASSEEAGRGPYEQYF. The CDR3, as DNA: TGTGCCAGCAGTGAAGAAGCCGGGAGGGGACCCTACGAGCAGTACTTC.

The rearrangement joins TRBV10-3 to TRBJ1-1; 8 positions agree with TRBD1. With V trimmed by 5 bases and J by 6 bases, 2 bases remained unmatched. CDR1 is ENHRY and CDR2 is SYGVKD in the germline V gene. The CDR3 sequence is 12 residues long. The CDR3: CAISSTGAEAFF. In DNA form, the CDR3 reads TGTGCCATCAGTTCGACAGGGGCTGAAGCTTTCTTT.

The chain links TRBV7-8 to TRBJ2-1; D gene ambiguous. V was trimmed by 2 bases and J by 8 bases, leaving 13 bases between them. The CDR3 covers 14 residues. The germline V gene encodes CDR1 SGHVS and CDR2 FQNEAQ. The CDR3 region has the DNA TGTGCCAGCAGCTTAATGGGCGGTGGTGATGAGCAGTTCTTC. It encodes CASSLMGGGDEQFF.

This clone appeared once. The chain has TRBV7-2 and TRBJ2-7, with TRBD1 matching over 11 bases. The CDR3 extends over 15 amino acids. The V gene end was trimmed by 5 bases and the J gene end by 3 bases; junction bases not matched to a gene: 6. Per the germline V gene, CDR1 is SGHTA and CDR2 is FQGNSA. The DNA of the CDR3 is TGTGCCAGCAGCACTTCCGGGACAGGGGGCTACGAGCAGTACTTC. Its protein is CASSTSGTGGYEQYF.

With regard to this clone: This sample includes further DNA sequences coding for the same CDR3. The V gene is TRBV5-6, the J gene TRBJ1-5; D call uncertain. V lost 4 bases and J lost 4, with 6 bases in between. The CDR3 covers 12 residues. Germline V gene data show CDR1 as SGHDT and CDR2 as YYEEEE. The CDR3 loop is CASSLDNQPQHF. CDR3 bases: TGTGCCAGCAGCCTCGATAATCAGCCCCAGCATTTT.

The chain combines TRBV24-1 with TRBJ2-3; possibly TRBD2 for D (5 bases). Deletions cut 5 bases from V and 4 bases from J, with 6 bases between. Germline CDR1 reads KGHDR; CDR2 reads SFDVKD. The CDR3 consists of 12 residues. CDR3 loop: CATSGRADTQYF. As DNA, the CDR3 is TGTGCCACCAGTGGGCGGGCAGATACGCAGTATTTT.

The genes are TRBV11-2 and TRBJ1-2; D not certain. The CDR3 is made up of 13 amino acids. CDR1 and CDR2 from the germline V gene are SGHAT and FQNNGV. V was cut by 1 base and J by 8 bases, with 11 bases left in between. This CDR3 is CASSLGGGRGYTF. CDR3 DNA: TGTGCCAGCAGCTTAGGAGGCGGGAGAGGCTACACCTTC.

In DNA form, the CDR3 reads TGTGCCAGCAGCGTAGACAAGTACACTGAAGCTTTCTTT. It codes for CASSVDKYTEAFF. This chain links TRBV9 with TRBJ1-1; D gene unclear. The germline V gene encodes CDR1 SGDLS and CDR2 YYNGEE. This CDR3 has 13 amino acids. V dropped 0 bases and J dropped 3 bases, with 6 bases sitting between them.

The chain joins TRBV27 to TRBJ2-7, with D maybe TRBD2 (6 bases). The CDR3 has 14 amino acids. Germline CDR1 is MNHEY and CDR2 is SMNVEV (reference sequence). Trimming took off 5 bases at V and 1 base at J, with 12 bases between the two ends. The CDR3 loop reads CASSPKRASYEQYF. The CDR3 bases are TGTGCCAGCAGTCCCAAGCGGGCGTCCTACGAGCAGTACTTC.

The chain combines TRBV7-2 with TRBJ2-7; D possibly corresponds to TRBD2 (5 bases). The V and J ends lost 1 base and 7 bases respectively, with 11 bases between them. The CDR3 covers 13 residues. In germline, CDR1 is SGHTA, CDR2 FQGNSA. Written as DNA, the CDR3 is TGTGCCAGCAGCTTAGTCCAGCCGGGGGAGCAGTACTTC. Amino acid sequence: CASSLVQPGEQYF.

The rearrangement joins TRBV3-1 (or the pseudogene TRBV3-2) to TRBJ2-7; no clear D. Germline-derived CDR1 and CDR2 are LGHDT and YNNKEL (reference sequence). The ends were cut back, 1 base at V and 7 bases at J, with 11 bases in the middle. This CDR3 spans 13 amino acids. CDR3 sequence (DNA): TGTGCCAGCAGCCAAGGGAAGGGATTGGAGCAGTACTTC. Amino acid sequence: CASSQGKGLEQYF.

The chain is built from TRBV6-6 and TRBJ2-3; D remains unclear. In germline, CDR1 is MNHNY, CDR2 SVGAGI (reference sequence). This CDR3 comprises 13 residues. Trimming took off 0 bases at V and 2 bases at J, with 3 bases between the two ends. CDR3 in DNA: TGTGCCAGCAGTTACTCTCTCACAGATACGCAGTATTTT. The encoded protein is CASSYSLTDTQYF.

CDR3 region: CASSLETGGNSPLHF. CDR3 nucleotides: TGTGCCAGCAGCTTAGAAACAGGGGGAAATTCACCCCTCCACTTT. The chain links TRBV7-9 to TRBJ1-6; 8 bases line up with TRBD1. The CDR3 contains 15 residues. Trimming removed 1 base from V and 7 bases from J; junction bases left unmatched: 3. CDR1 is SEHNR, CDR2 FQNEAQ, per germline (reference sequence).

This clone has more than one count but fewer than ten. The chain has TRBV4-1 and TRBJ2-7, with D maybe TRBD1 (7 bases). The CDR3 extends over 14 amino acids. Germline loops: CDR1 MGHRA, CDR2 YSYEKL. V lost 2 bases and J lost 3, with 11 bases in between. The chain's CDR3 is CASSQNQGGYEQYF. The DNA for the CDR3 is TGCGCCAGCAGCCAAAATCAGGGGGGCTACGAGCAGTACTTC.